Below, one TCR beta chain is given with its context. Antigen specificity is unknown. Assay used: immunoSEQ multiplex PCR; TCRdb lists only in-frame clones, some missing. The repertoire consists of over 150,000 clones, with roughly nine tenths occurring once and the leading ten covering 5.5%. Trimming took 10 bases from V and 10 from J, leaving 29 bases between them. This CDR3 is 17 amino acids long. Germline assignment: CDR1 LNHDA and CDR2 SQIVND (reference sequence). This record belongs to a study of T cell responses to AZD1222 COVID-19 vaccine. General study results and limits: Most donors were white British and more were female, and clonal diversity was possibly underestimated. Mapped onto spike, vaccine-associated CD4 TCRs spanned it and were dominant at 160-218 and 743-854.

This sequence joins TRBV19 and TRBJ1-6, with D possibly TRBD1 on 6 matching bases. This receptor was obtained from an adult in good health. This specimen consisted of peripheral blood, obtained on day 0 of MenACWY control vaccination. CDR3 nucleotide sequence: TGTGCCACCACTGTAAGGTCGTCCGACAGGCGACGGTCACCCCTCCACTTT. Translated: CATTVRSSDRRRSPLHF.